Listed below are T cell receptor beta chains from one sample, sequenced in a study of blood T cell repertoires in COVID-19. Produced via immunoSEQ multiplex PCR; TCRdb's table is partial and in-frame only. The sample has 250,000 to 300,000 clones; 89% are singletons. Input material: peripheral blood. These receptors were taken from a woman aged 55 to 70 with acute or convalescent COVID-19. The CDR3 runs from the conserved cysteine through the conserved F or W. The order of the fields is V gene, clone size, J gene, D gene, CDR3 DNA, CDR3 protein. D genes are given only for firm matches. Rows give clone size only sometimes, using once, few, many, or a class for an expanded clone.

>TRBV15|.|TRBJ1-3|.
TGTGCCACCAGCAGAGATCGTGGGGCAGGTCTCTCTGGAAACACCATATATTTT
CATSRDRGAGLSGNTIYF
>TRBV7-2|.|TRBJ1-2|TRBD1
TGTGCCAGCAGCGCCGGGACAGGTACTAACTATGGCTACACCTTC
CASSAGTGTNYGYTF
>TRBV15|.|TRBJ2-5|.
TGTGCCACCAGCAGTTTCTTCACAGGTCAAGAGACCCAGTACTTC
CATSSFFTGQETQYF
>TRBV6-5|.|TRBJ2-7|TRBD1
TGTGCCAGCAGTTACTCTACGACAGGGGTCTTCCTCGAGCAGTACTTC
CASSYSTTGVFLEQYF
>TRBV5-6|.|TRBJ1-4|TRBD1
TGTGCCAGCAGCTTGGACCGGGACAGGGGAGGGGAAAAACTGTTTTTT
CASSLDRDRGGEKLFF
>TRBV4-3|.|TRBJ2-2|TRBD1
TGCGCCAGCAGCCAAGAACAGGGGGCCGGGGAGCTGTTTTTT
CASSQEQGAGELFF
>TRBV14|.|TRBJ1-1|TRBD1
TGTGCCAGCAGCCAAGTATCTGGGACAGCTGAAGCTTTCTTT
CASSQVSGTAEAFF
>TRBV7-2|.|TRBJ2-1|TRBD2
TGTGCCAGCAGCCCCAGAGGGCCCGCCGGGACTAGCTCCTACAATGAGCAGTTCTTC
CASSPRGPAGTSSYNEQFF
>TRBV3-1/TRBV3-2|.|TRBJ1-3|TRBD1
TGTGCCAGCAGCAAAGTGGCAGGGGGAAGAAACACCATATATTTT
CASSKVAGGRNTIYF
>TRBV7-9|.|TRBJ2-7|.
TGTGCCAGCAGTTCCTTCCTGGCCGAGCAGTACTTC
CASSSFLAEQYF
>TRBV12-3/TRBV12-4|.|TRBJ1-2|TRBD1
TGTGCCAGCGTAGGGACAGGGCTTTCTGGCTACACCTTC
CASVGTGLSGYTF
>TRBV2|once|TRBJ2-1|.
TGTGCCAGCAGCCTACCGAGGGACACCCACAATGAGCAGTTCTTC
CASSLPRDTHNEQFF
>TRBV27|.|TRBJ2-4|TRBD1
TGTGCCAGCAGCGGACAGGGTCTGAACATTCAGTACTTC
CASSGQGLNIQYF
>TRBV2|.|TRBJ1-3|.
TGTGCCAGCAGTGAAGCGTCAGGAAACACCATATATTTT
CASSEASGNTIYF
>TRBV10-2|.|TRBJ1-3|TRBD1
TGCGCCAGTAGTGCCGGGACAGGGGCCTCTGGAAACACCATATATTTT
CASSAGTGASGNTIYF
>TRBV3-1/TRBV3-2|.|TRBJ2-5|TRBD2
TGTGCCAGCAGCCCCTGGACTAGCGGGGGGAAAGAGACCCAGTACTTC
CASSPWTSGGKETQYF
>TRBV19|.|TRBJ1-1|.
TGTGCCAGTAGTCCACCAACAGGCCTCTCAAGAAGGGACACTGAAGCTTTCTTT
CASSPPTGLSRRDTEAFF
>TRBV7-2|.|TRBJ2-7|.
TGTGCCAGCAGCTTTGGACTAACGGTCGGCGAGCAGTACTTC
CASSFGLTVGEQYF
>TRBV28|.|TRBJ2-7|.
TGTGCCAGCAGTTTTTTAATGAGCTCCTACGAGCAGTACTTC
CASSFLMSSYEQYF
>TRBV11-2|.|TRBJ1-4|.
TGTGCCAGCAGCTTGAGGTGGCAGAATAATGAAAAACTGTTTTTT
CASSLRWQNNEKLFF
>TRBV7-2|.|TRBJ1-1|.
TGTGCCAGCAGCTTTTATCTGTGGCAGGGCACTGAAGCTTTCTTT
CASSFYLWQGTEAFF
>TRBV19|.|TRBJ1-4|.
TGTGCCAGTAGTATTTATCGGGTTCCTAATGAAAAACTGTTTTTT
CASSIYRVPNEKLFF
>TRBV10-3|.|TRBJ1-6|.
TGTGCCATCAATAGGGAGTACGATTCACCCCTCCACTTT
CAINREYDSPLHF
>TRBV7-9|.|TRBJ2-1|TRBD2
TGTGCCAGCAGCTCCGGGACTAGCGGGACCAATGAGCAGTTCTTC
CASSSGTSGTNEQFF
>TRBV7-3|few|TRBJ2-6|.
TGTGCCAGCAGCACAGGTTCCTCTGGGGCCAACGTCCTGACTTTC
CASSTGSSGANVLTF
>TRBV7-2|.|TRBJ1-4|TRBD1
TGTGCCAGCAGCTTCGGGACAGGGACAACTAATGAAAAACTGTTTTTT
CASSFGTGTTNEKLFF
>TRBV3-1/TRBV3-2|.|TRBJ1-4|.
TGTGCCAGCAGCCAATCGACAGGCCTTGCAACTAATGAAAAACTGTTTTTT
CASSQSTGLATNEKLFF
>TRBV28|.|TRBJ1-5|TRBD1
TGTGCCAGCAGGACAGGGGGAGTCTATCAGCCCCAGCATTTT
CASRTGGVYQPQHF
>TRBV11-3|.|TRBJ2-2|.
TGTGCCAGCAGCTCGACACTGAACACCGGGGAGCTGTTTTTT
CASSSTLNTGELFF
>TRBV28|once|TRBJ1-1|.
TGTGCCAGCAGTTTGTCGGGGGGTTTGTTGAACACTGAAGCTTTCTTT
CASSLSGGLLNTEAFF
>TRBV28|.|TRBJ1-3|.
TGTGCCACGAGACTACTCAGCTCTGGAAACACCATATATTTT
CATRLLSSGNTIYF
>TRBV5-6|.|TRBJ2-1|TRBD2
TGTGCCAGCGGGGGACTAGCGGGAGGGCGGGGCTACAATGAGCAGTTCTTC
CASGGLAGGRGYNEQFF
>TRBV6-5|.|TRBJ1-6|TRBD1
TGTGCCAGTGCGACAGGGAATGATTCACCCCTCCACTTT
CASATGNDSPLHF
>TRBV9|once|TRBJ1-2|.
TGTGCCAGCAGCGTAGGAGAGGTCAACTATGGCTACACCTTC
CASSVGEVNYGYTF
>TRBV7-9|.|TRBJ1-2|TRBD1
TGTGCCAGCAGCCCGGGGACAGGGGGTCGCGGCTACACCTTC
CASSPGTGGRGYTF
>TRBV7-8|.|TRBJ2-7|.
TGTGCCAGCAGCTTAAATCGATTCAGGGCATACGAGCAGTACTTC
CASSLNRFRAYEQYF
>TRBV6-2/TRBV6-3|.|TRBJ1-1|.
TGTGCCAGCAGCCGTCTGGGGGGCACTGAAGCTTTCTTT
CASSRLGGTEAFF
>TRBV19|.|TRBJ1-5|.
TGTGCCAGTAGATCGACAGGAGTTAGCAATCAGCCCCAGCATTTT
CASRSTGVSNQPQHF
>TRBV28|.|TRBJ2-7|TRBD2
TGTGCCAGCAGTTACGCTAGCGGGGGTTACGAGCAGTACTTC
CASSYASGGYEQYF
>TRBV19|.|TRBJ1-1|TRBD1
TGTGCCAGTATCGACAGGGGGGGCAGGACACAGAACACTGAAGCTTTCTTT
CASIDRGGRTQNTEAFF
>TRBV7-6|once|TRBJ1-6|TRBD1
TGTGCCAGCAGCCCCACTGCCCCTCGACAGGGTCGTAATTCACCCCTCCACTTT
CASSPTAPRQGRNSPLHF
>TRBV7-9|.|TRBJ2-5|TRBD1
TGTGCCAGCAGCTTAGTTACAGGGGGAGAGACCCAGTACTTC
CASSLVTGGETQYF
>TRBV5-1|.|TRBJ1-1|.
TGCGCCAGCAGCTTGGAAGGCGGCCCAAGCACTGAAGCTTTCTTT
CASSLEGGPSTEAFF
>TRBV4-1|.|TRBJ2-1|TRBD2
TGCGCCAGCAGCCAAGTGGCGGGAGCCCACAATGAGCAGTTCTTC
CASSQVAGAHNEQFF
>TRBV2|.|TRBJ2-7|.
TGTGCCAGCAGCGCGGGACAGCCCGCGGGCTCCTACGAGCAGTACTTC
CASSAGQPAGSYEQYF
>TRBV27|.|TRBJ1-2|TRBD1
TGTGCCAGCAGTTCACGGGACAGGGGGCTCGGCTACACCTTC
CASSSRDRGLGYTF
>TRBV12-3/TRBV12-4|.|TRBJ1-5|.
TGTGCCAGCAGTTTGCAGGTCAATCAGCCCCAGCATTTT
CASSLQVNQPQHF
>TRBV4-1|.|TRBJ1-5|.
TGCGCCAGCAGCCGCGAGCTTTATAGCAATCAGCCCCAGCATTTT
CASSRELYSNQPQHF